This T cell receptor beta chain was captured in a study of T-cell memory formation after mild COVID-19. About the research overall: Each donor largely had its own TCR clusters.

Trimming took off 4 bases at V and 7 bases at J, with 8 bases between the two ends. This CDR3 region has 11 residues. Germline values: CDR1 DFQATT, CDR2 SNEGSKA (reference sequence). cDNA libraries for TCR alpha and TCR beta, carrying sample barcodes and UMIs, came from 5'RACE with constant-segment primers. TCRdb reprocessed the 5' RACE reads with MiXCR, giving one entry per CDR3 protein. This table holds 300,000 to 350,000 distinct CDR3 sequences, 15% to 20% found once. The receptor comes from a man younger than 30 who had mild COVID-19 (a few samples of this study predate the infection). Cell type and time point are not known. Sample: PBMCs or a T cell subset sorted from them (not recorded which). The V gene is TRBV20-1, the J gene TRBJ1-3; D gene unclear. The CDR3 coding sequence is TGCAGTGCTAACACGCGGAACACCATATATTTT. This encodes CSANTRNTIYF.